Listed here are 10 T cell receptor beta chains from one sample, sequenced in a study of shared clonotypes between healthy human individuals (dated by TCRdb to between 2020 and 2021). CD8 naive samples were CD45RO-negative cells positively selected for CCR7, giving a CD45RA+CCR7+ population that excluded TemRA cells. Library method: the immunoSEQ multiplex PCR assay. The immuneACCESS repertoire file appears here via TCRdb, limited to in-frame rearrangements. These files lack a portion of the clones; in checked studies, under half of the deficit traces to unresolved V genes, and the cause of the others is not known. This sample gives more than 500,000 clones in total; about 95% of them show up just once. Of the sample, approximately 0.11% is held by the ten largest clones. The specimen sequenced was naive CD8+ T cells sorted from blood. The cell subset or site label of this sample denotes: CD45RA+CCR7+. Source of these receptors: a woman in her 30s in good health.

The rearrangement links TRBV5-6 to TRBJ1-2; possibly TRBD1 for D (5 bases). CDR3 length: 18 amino acids. CDR1 and CDR2 (germline): SGHDT, YYEEEE. Trimming removed 4 bases from V and 3 bases from J, with 25 bases in between. CDR3: CASSHGTGIYYRDYGYTF. CDR3 nucleotide sequence: TGTGCCAGCAGCCACGGGACGGGGATTTACTATCGGGACTATGGCTACACCTTC.

The chain links TRBV28 to TRBJ2-1; 9 bases match TRBD2. This CDR3 spans 15 amino acids. J was trimmed by 8 bases and V by 3 bases; bases with no gene match: 8. CDR1 is MDHEN, CDR2 SYDVKM, per germline. The CDR3 DNA reads as TGTGCCAGCAGTTTTACGGCGGGAGGGGCCGATGAGCAGTTCTTC. It yields the protein CASSFTAGGADEQFF.

The genes are TRBV6-1 and TRBJ1-2; possibly TRBD1 for D (6 bases). Germline V lookup: CDR1 MNHNS, CDR2 SASEGT. The ends were cut back, 7 bases at V and 5 bases at J, with 20 bases in the middle. This CDR3 is 15 amino acids long. CDR3: CASTVDRTEGYGYTF. CDR3 in DNA: TGTGCCAGCACCGTAGACAGGACGGAGGGGTATGGCTACACCTTC.

The chain recombines TRBV11-1 with TRBJ2-7; 11 positions match TRBD2. The CDR3 consists of 17 residues. Germline trimming cut 3 bases from V and 5 bases from J; bases unmatched to any gene: 12. Per germline, CDR1 SGHAT and CDR2 FQDESV (reference sequence). CDR3 nucleotides: TGTGCCAGCAGCTTGGAAGTAGCGGGAGGGCCTGGGGACGAGCAGTACTTC. Translated, it gives CASSLEVAGGPGDEQYF.

The chain joins TRBV6-5 to TRBJ1-1; 9 bases are a match to TRBD1. There are 15 residues in the CDR3. The germline V gene has CDR1 MNHEY and CDR2 SVGAGI. Trimming at V came to 6 bases and at J to 6 bases, leaving 11 bases not matched to a gene. This CDR3 reads CASRLDRGAGPEAFF. Here the CDR3 DNA reads TGTGCCAGCAGATTGGACAGGGGCGCGGGGCCTGAAGCTTTCTTT.

The rearrangement joins TRBV23-1 to TRBJ2-3; 12 bases are a match to TRBD2. TRBV23-1 is an open reading frame, and its role is uncertain. V gave up 1 base and J gave up 5 bases; unmatched junction bases: 16. This CDR3 is built from 20 residues. CDR3 coding DNA: TGCGCCAGCAGTCAATTCACAGGGGGGGACGGACTAGCGGGACAAGATACGCAGTATTTT. This encodes CASSQFTGGDGLAGQDTQYF.

The gene calls are TRBV28 and TRBJ2-7; D remains ambiguous. V was shortened by 9 bases and J by 0 bases, with 15 bases between the two germline ends. The CDR3 length is 14 residues. Germline CDR1 MDHEN, CDR2 SYDVKM. Here the CDR3 reads CASHLRQDSYEQYF. As DNA, the CDR3 is TGTGCCAGTCATTTGCGGCAGGACTCCTACGAGCAGTACTTC.

The chain has TRBV11-3 and TRBJ2-3; D remains ambiguous. The CDR3 totals 13 residues. V lost 6 bases, J lost 2 bases, and 9 bases lay in between. Germline CDR1 is SGHNT and CDR2 is YENEEA. CDR3 coding DNA: TGTGCCAGCAGTCTGGGCACCACAGATACGCAGTATTTT. Protein sequence: CASSLGTTDTQYF.

This clone was observed a single time. This same CDR3 is encoded by further DNA sequences in the sample. This chain joins TRBV28 and TRBJ2-7; 8 nucleotides match TRBD2. The CDR3 has 14 residues. The J segment lost 3 bases and the V segment lost 2 bases, leaving 3 bases of the junction unmatched. The germline CDR1 and CDR2 sequences are MDHEN and SYDVKM. This CDR3 is CASSLGLAGYEQYF. The CDR3, as DNA: TGTGCCAGCAGTTTAGGGCTAGCGGGCTACGAGCAGTACTTC.

The table lists this clone with a few counts. The J gene is TRBJ2-2, the V gene TRBV19; D gene ambiguous. The ends were cut back, 6 bases at V and 2 bases at J, with 4 bases in the middle. The CDR3 runs to 12 residues. CDR1 and CDR2 from the germline V gene are LNHDA and SQIVND (reference sequence). The CDR3 sequence is CASSPNTGELFF. The DNA of the CDR3 is TGTGCCAGTAGCCCAAACACCGGGGAGCTGTTTTTT.